This T cell receptor beta chain is from a study of blood T cell repertoires in COVID-19. This CDR3 has 15 amino acids. Trimming took off 5 bases at V and 0 bases at J, with 14 bases between the two ends. Germline CDR1 reads SGHRS; CDR2 reads YFSETQ. Clones were read by immunoSEQ multiplex PCR, and TCRdb kept only the in-frame ones, dropping some. The sample has about 200,000 clones, about 88% seen once. This clonotype was sampled from a woman older than 75 with acute or convalescent COVID-19. The material sequenced was peripheral blood. V usage is TRBV5-1 and J usage is TRBJ2-5; D is unclear. The CDR3 DNA reads TGCGCCAGCAGTATTTTCGGCCAGGACCAAGAGACCCAGTACTTC. It yields the protein CASSIFGQDQETQYF. Variable domain in full (rest from reference TRBV5-1 and TRBJ2-5): KAGVTQTPRYLIKTRGQQVTLSCSPISGHRSVSWYQQTPGQGLQFLFEYFSETQRNKGNFPGRFSGRQFSNSRSEMNVSTLELGDSALYLCASSIFGQDQETQYFGPGTRLLVL.